These T cell receptor beta chains were read from a single sample in a study of shared clonotypes between healthy human individuals. The repertoire was sequenced with immunoSEQ multiplex PCR; TCRdb's copy has only in-frame clones and lacks some. The sample lists some 2,500,000 clones, around 90% occurring once. Material for sequencing was naive CD4+ T cells from PBMCs. The receptors shown here come from a man aged 18 to 35 in good health. Some clones in this sample may be carry-over from other donors' samples. Both conserved end residues are part of each CDR3. D genes are given only for firm matches. Size is stated for part of the rows, as once, few or many counts, or as a class when the clone is expanded.

clone size	CDR3 length	V gene	J gene	D gene	CDR3 DNA	CDR3 protein
NA	19	TRBV28	TRBJ2-1	TRBD2	TGTGCCAGCAAAACGCACAGGGGACTAGCGGGAGGCCGGGGGAATGAGCAGTTCTTC	CASKTHRGLAGGRGNEQFF
NA	14	TRBV28	TRBJ1-3	TRBD1	TGTGCCAGCAGTTTCCGGACAGGGGGTACCACCATATATTTT	CASSFRTGGTTIYF
NA	17	TRBV10-1	TRBJ2-2	NA	TGCGCCAGCAGCCACGTGTGCAAAGTAAGGGACACCGGGGAGCTGTTTTTT	CASSHVCKVRDTGELFF
NA	16	TRBV2	TRBJ2-2	NA	TGTGCCAGCACCCCCACCTCCAGGGCGAACACCGGGGAGCTGTTTTTT	CASTPTSRANTGELFF
NA	13	TRBV5-1	TRBJ1-5	NA	TGCGCCAGCAGCTTGGTGCCGGAACAGCCCCAGCATTTT	CASSLVPEQPQHF
NA	14	TRBV28	TRBJ2-7	NA	TGTGCCAGCAGTGTTTATGCCAGGTCCTACGAGCAGTACTTC	CASSVYARSYEQYF
NA	15	TRBV5-4	TRBJ1-3	NA	TGTGCCAGCAGCTTTGGGGGATGGTCTGGAAACACCATATATTTT	CASSFGGWSGNTIYF
NA	15	TRBV15	TRBJ2-7	TRBD1	TGTGCCACCAGCAGGGAGACAGGGGGTATCAGCGAGCAGTACTTC	CATSRETGGISEQYF
NA	14	TRBV5-1	TRBJ1-4	NA	TGCGCCAGCAGCTTGACAGGGCCAGATGAAAAACTGTTTTTT	CASSLTGPDEKLFF
NA	16	TRBV7-8	TRBJ1-5	NA	TGTGCCAGCAGCGGGGGACCGCCTCATAGCAATCAGCCCCAGCATTTT	CASSGGPPHSNQPQHF
NA	12	TRBV11-2	TRBJ2-5	TRBD2	TGTGCCAGCAGCTCCTGGGGGGGGGCCCAGTACTTC	CASSSWGGAQYF
NA	15	TRBV15	TRBJ2-7	TRBD2	TGTGCCACCAGCAGGGGGGGGACGTTCTCCTACGAGCAGTACTTC	CATSRGGTFSYEQYF
NA	14	TRBV7-2	TRBJ2-5	NA	TGTGCCAGCAGCTTATTTGAGGGCAGAAGGACCCAGTACTTC	CASSLFEGRRTQYF
few	12	TRBV15	TRBJ1-1	NA	TGTGCCACCAGCAGCGGGAACACTGAAGCTTTCTTT	CATSSGNTEAFF
NA	15	TRBV6-4	TRBJ2-3	NA	TGTGCCAGCAGTGTTAACGGGTACGGGACAGATACGCAGTATTTT	CASSVNGYGTDTQYF
NA	15	TRBV5-1	TRBJ2-2	TRBD1	TGCGCCAGCAGCTCCTACGGGACAGGGTCCGGGGAGCTGTTTTTT	CASSSYGTGSGELFF
NA	14	TRBV6-6	TRBJ1-1	NA	TGTGCCAGCAGTTACTCGGGGGGGAACACTGAAGCTTTCTTT	CASSYSGGNTEAFF
NA	14	TRBV7-9	TRBJ1-4	NA	TGTGCCAGCAGCTTAAGCCAGGGTCACGAAAAACTGTTTTTT	CASSLSQGHEKLFF
NA	14	TRBV9	TRBJ2-2	NA	TGTGCCAGCAGCTACCCGACGGACACCGGGGAGCTGTTTTTT	CASSYPTDTGELFF
few	13	TRBV6-1	TRBJ1-2	TRBD1	TGTGCCAGCAGAAGGACAGGGAACTATGGCTACACCTTC	CASRRTGNYGYTF
NA	15	TRBV6-1	TRBJ2-1	NA	TGTGCCAGCAGACGTGCGCTGGGCTTCCCTGGTGGGCAGTTCTTC	CASRRALGFPGGQFF
NA	17	TRBV9	TRBJ2-3	TRBD1	TGTGCCAGCAGCCAACGACAGGGGAGAGTGAGCACAGATACGCAGTATTTT	CASSQRQGRVSTDTQYF
NA	16	TRBV6-5	TRBJ1-2	TRBD1	TGTGCCAGCAGTTACTCGCGAGCAGGGGGCAACTATGGCTACACCTTC	CASSYSRAGGNYGYTF
once	15	TRBV7-9	TRBJ2-3	TRBD2	TGTGCCAGCAGCCCCCCGGGACTAGCGGGAGGGACGCAGTATTTT	CASSPPGLAGGTQYF
NA	19	TRBV10-3	TRBJ2-5	NA	TGTGCCATCAGTGAGCTAAGAGGTACAGCGAAACCCTCCCAAGAGACCCAGTACTTC	CAISELRGTAKPSQETQYF
NA	14	TRBV5-4	TRBJ2-3	NA	TGTGCCAGCAGCTTGTTTAGGGGCACAGATACGCAGTATTTT	CASSLFRGTDTQYF
once	12	TRBV29-1	TRBJ2-5	NA	TGCAGCACTAAACCGGGACGAGAGACCCAGTACTTC	CSTKPGRETQYF
NA	15	TRBV5-4	TRBJ2-2	TRBD1	TGTGCCAGCAGCTCCGGACAGGAAAACACCGGGGAGCTGTTTTTT	CASSSGQENTGELFF
once	15	TRBV7-8	TRBJ1-1	NA	TGTGCCAGCAGCTTGGGGTCAGTTAGAATGACTGAAGCTTTCTTT	CASSLGSVRMTEAFF
NA	16	TRBV5-6	TRBJ2-4	NA	TGTGCCAGCAGCTTGGAGGGAGCAGGAACCAAAAACATTCAGTACTTC	CASSLEGAGTKNIQYF
NA	13	TRBV2	TRBJ1-5	NA	TGTGCCAGCAGTGCGGAGGGCGTTGGTTGGGGGTATTTT	CASSAEGVGWGYF
NA	15	TRBV5-1	TRBJ2-3	NA	TGCGCCAGCAGCTTGGACAGGGCGAGCACAGATACGCAGTATTTT	CASSLDRASTDTQYF
NA	17	TRBV7-3	TRBJ2-1	NA	TGTGCCAGCAGCTTACTTAGTTTCACCCACTCCTACAATGAGCAGTTCTTC	CASSLLSFTHSYNEQFF
NA	16	TRBV15	TRBJ1-5	NA	TGTGCCACCAGCAGAGGCTTCTCCCGTAGCAATCAGCCCCAGCATTTT	CATSRGFSRSNQPQHF
once	15	TRBV9	TRBJ2-1	NA	TGTGCCAGCAGCGTAGCTGGCGGGGCCCACAATGAGCAGTTCTTC	CASSVAGGAHNEQFF
NA	11	TRBV5-1	TRBJ2-7	NA	TGCGCCAGCAGCTTCCCCTACGAGCAGTACTTC	CASSFPYEQYF
NA	13	TRBV7-8	TRBJ2-2	NA	TGTGCCAGCAGCTTACGGGGTAACGGGGAGCTGTTTTTT	CASSLRGNGELFF
NA	17	TRBV7-9	TRBJ2-7	NA	TGTGCCAGCAGCTTAGGGTTTTCACAGGCGCCTTCCTACGAGCAGTACTTC	CASSLGFSQAPSYEQYF
NA	15	TRBV6-5	TRBJ1-1	TRBD1	TGTGCCAGCAGTCACCGACAGGGGATGAACACTGAAGCTTTCTTT	CASSHRQGMNTEAFF
NA	14	TRBV9	TRBJ2-7	NA	TGTGCCAGCAGCGTAGGTACAGCCTCCTACGAGCAGTACTTC	CASSVGTASYEQYF
NA	13	TRBV18	TRBJ1-2	NA	TGTGCCAGCTCACCAGGGCTGGACTATGGCTACACCTTC	CASSPGLDYGYTF
NA	14	TRBV6-1	TRBJ2-7	NA	TGTGCCAGCAGTTGGGACTCTAACTCCTACGAGCAGTACTTC	CASSWDSNSYEQYF
NA	13	TRBV11-1	TRBJ2-3	NA	TGTGCCAGCAGCCCGGGGGGCGGACTACCGCAGTATTTT	CASSPGGGLPQYF
NA	14	TRBV7-8	TRBJ2-3	TRBD2	TGTGCCAGCAGCGGGGGAGGGTCTAGGGATACGCAGTATTTT	CASSGGGSRDTQYF
NA	15	TRBV4-1	TRBJ2-1	NA	TGCGCCAGCAGCCAGGGGCAGGTAGCAGGGAATGAGCAGTTCTTC	CASSQGQVAGNEQFF
NA	16	TRBV6-1	TRBJ2-1	NA	TGTGCCAGCAGTGCCGTTGGGAGTTACAACTACAATGAGCAGTTCTTC	CASSAVGSYNYNEQFF
NA	17	TRBV9	TRBJ2-5	NA	TGTGCCAGCAGCGCATCCGGGACGAGGAGTTTGGCAGAGACCCAGTACTTC	CASSASGTRSLAETQYF
NA	15	TRBV15	TRBJ1-2	TRBD1	TGTGCCACCAGGGTGGGACAGCTTTCTGACTATGGCTACACCTTC	CATRVGQLSDYGYTF